This T cell receptor (beta chain) stems from a study of T cells in Graves' hyperthyroidism and ophthalmopathy. Study results and limitations: Before onset, ophthalmopathy was predicted by the model a median roughly six months earlier. Most thyroid-expanded clonotypes above 0.001 were also found in blood.

This clonotype showed up many times. What it binds is not known. RNA transcripts were the template for amplifying TCR beta CDR3 regions. The HTBI set primed first-round TCR CDR3 RT-PCR. TCRdb called the multiplex PCR reads again in MiXCR, with one record for every CDR3 protein. The sample holds some 570,000 distinct CDR3 sequences, more than 15% seen once. The CDR3 sequence is 13 residues long. From germline, CDR1 is SNHLY and CDR2 FYNNEI. V lost 3 bases to trimming and J lost 7 bases, with 10 bases between them. The chain has TRBV2 and TRBJ1-5; D is uncertain. Sequenced sample: blood. The TCR originated in a woman aged 18-29 years with Graves' ophthalmopathy. The CDR3 DNA reads TGTGCCAGCAGTGAGTCCCCCAGCCAGCCCCAGCATTTT. Translated: CASSESPSQPQHF.